This T cell receptor beta chain comes out of a study of blood T cell repertoires in COVID-19. Study summary: Donors in the United States, Italy and Spain gave samples during acute or convalescent COVID-19.

Germline V CDR1 and CDR2: ENHRY, SYGVKD. Trimming removed 4 bases at V and 5 bases at J, with 17 bases between. The CDR3 loop spans 15 amino acids. Generated by immunoSEQ multiplex PCR, the TCRdb table keeps only in-frame clones and is missing some. The sample lists around 230,000 clones, 75% to 90% occurring once. Specimen: peripheral blood. This clonotype originated in a man aged 35 to 55 with acute or convalescent COVID-19. The rearrangement links TRBV10-3 to TRBJ1-2; D might be TRBD1 (5 bases). The CDR3 loop reads CAISGQGFSRYGYTF. The CDR3 nucleotides are TGTGCCATCAGTGGGCAGGGTTTCTCTAGGTATGGCTACACCTTC.